The following is a T cell receptor beta chain sequence with its context. Its antigen is as yet unknown. These data come from a study of cytomegalovirus exposure and HLA in healthy donors. Looked up from germline, CDR1 is SGHAT and CDR2 is FQNNGV. CDR3 length equals 16 residues. V was trimmed by 5 bases and J by 6 bases, leaving 20 bases between them. The PCR had 60 Vbeta and 13 Jbeta primers. Generated by immunoSEQ multiplex PCR, the TCRdb table keeps only in-frame clones and is missing some. The data contain 150,000 to 200,000 clones, 77% of them seen just once; the ten biggest clones take up 3.5% to 4.5%. Study observations and caveats: Immune exposure data for these donors was limited to CMV serostatus.

The sequencing sample was made of PBMCs. This TCR was sampled from a woman aged 60-75 years in good health and CMV-seropositive. V is TRBV11-2 and J is TRBJ2-1; the D gene is possibly TRBD2 (5 bases). The CDR3 DNA reads TGTGCCAGCAGCCCAATTCATGTAGGGAGTGTCAATGAGCAGTTCTTC. Translation gives CASSPIHVGSVNEQFF.